This TCR beta chain was identified during a study of beta chain features in type 1 diabetes. Study-wide results and limits: TCRB CDR3s were moderately but significantly shorter in Type 1 diabetes patients in all four CD4+ subsets.

Worth noting for this clone: Its antigen remains unknown.

Reverse transcribing all isolated RNA meant expressed TCRB transcripts were sequenced. TCRdb's copy holds only in-frame clones and misses some; the assay was immunoSEQ multiplex PCR. This table has more than 300,000 clones, about 12% appearing once. The CDR3 is made up of 14 amino acids. V shed 4 bases, J shed 5 bases, and the junction held 3 bases outside the gene matches. Germline V CDR1 and CDR2: SGHRS, YFSETQ. The chain uses TRBV5-1 and TRBJ1-4, with 9 positions matching TRBD1. This clonotype was sampled from a woman between 18 and 29 years old with type 1 diabetes. The sequencing sample was made of naive CD4+ T cells from blood. The CDR3: CASSPTGGNEKLFF. In nucleotides, the CDR3 is TGCGCCAGCAGCCCGACAGGGGGGAATGAAAAACTGTTTTTT.